The 14 T cell receptor beta chains listed next were all sequenced from one sample in a study of PD-L1 blockade in urothelial cancer. The time point is: pretreatment peripheral blood. The table came from immunoSEQ multiplex PCR; TCRdb's copy has only in-frame clones and leaves some out. The sample yields 35,000 to 50,000 clones, around 84% seen once. The sequencing here drew on PBMCs, taken around atezolizumab (anti-PD-L1) treatment. These receptor sequences come from a man aged 55 to 69 with urothelial cancer.

This rearrangement joins TRBV7-2 to TRBJ2-2; possible D gene TRBD1, 5 bases. This CDR3 has 16 residues. From germline, CDR1 is SGHTA and CDR2 FQGNSA. The V and J ends lost 5 bases and 1 base respectively, with 14 bases between them. CDR3: CASSGARVENTGELFF. CDR3 DNA sequence: TGTGCCAGCAGCGGGGCTAGAGTCGAGAACACCGGGGAGCTGTTTTTT.

The rearrangement links TRBV18 to TRBJ2-1, with 7 bases that match TRBD2. Germline CDR1 is KGHSH and CDR2 is LQKENI. This CDR3 has 15 residues. Losses at the gene ends were 0 bases for V and 5 bases for J; bases not matched to a gene: 4. The CDR3 DNA follows: TGTGCCAGCTCACCACCCTCTAGCGGACACAATGAGCAGTTCTTC. Protein: CASSPPSSGHNEQFF.

The count of this clone is one. This sequence joins TRBV27 and TRBJ2-6, with no clear D. Per germline, CDR1 MNHEY and CDR2 SMNVEV (reference sequence). The V gene lost 6 bases and the J gene lost 0 bases, with 9 bases spanning the gap. The CDR3 sequence is 15 residues long. CDR3 nucleotides: TGTGCCAGCAGCTCTCGGAGCTCTGGGGCCAACGTCCTGACTTTC. Its protein is CASSSRSSGANVLTF.

The chain combines TRBV6-1 with TRBJ2-5; TRBD1 aligns across 8 bases. This CDR3 contains 15 residues. Trimming removed 7 bases from V and 4 bases from J; junction bases left unmatched: 11. Per the germline V gene, CDR1 is MNHNS and CDR2 is SASEGT. CDR3 region: CASNGQGSPLETQYF. Here the CDR3 DNA reads TGTGCCAGCAACGGACAGGGATCCCCCCTAGAGACCCAGTACTTC.

The V and J genes are TRBV28 and TRBJ2-3, with 12 bases aligning to TRBD1. V lost 3 bases and J lost 5; bases outside the gene matches: 6. Germline CDR1 MDHEN, CDR2 SYDVKM. The CDR3 extends over 16 amino acids. The CDR3 is CASSLGTGGAKDTQYF. In DNA, the CDR3 is TGTGCCAGCAGTTTGGGGACAGGGGGCGCGAAAGATACGCAGTATTTT. The entire variable domain, with the rest obtained from reference TRBV28 and TRBJ2-3, is as follows: DVKVTQSSRYLVKRTGEKVFLECVQDMDHENMFWYRQDPGLGLRLIYFSYDVKMKEKGDIPEGYSVSREKKERFSLILESASTNQTSMYLCASSLGTGGAKDTQYFGPGTRLTVL.

V gene TRBV6-5 combines with J gene TRBJ1-2, with D possibly TRBD1 on 6 matching bases. CDR3 length: 16 residues. Germline CDR1 MNHEY, CDR2 SVGAGI. The V gene lost 4 bases and the J gene lost 2 bases, with 17 bases spanning the gap. The CDR3 sequence: CASSSRTDRGNYGYTF. CDR3 coding DNA: TGTGCCAGCAGTTCCCGGACAGATCGGGGAAACTATGGCTACACCTTC.

V gene TRBV18 combines with J gene TRBJ1-3; D not certain. Germline CDR1 is KGHSH and CDR2 is LQKENI. Trimming shortened V by 3 bases and J by 2 bases, and 8 bases separated the two germline ends. The CDR3 spans 14 residues. CDR3 in amino acids: CASSPPTAGNTIYF. The CDR3 DNA reads as TGTGCCAGCTCACCCCCGACTGCTGGAAACACCATATATTTT.

This chain links TRBV7-2 with TRBJ2-3; 8 bases align to TRBD2. CDR1 and CDR2 from the germline V gene are SGHTA and FQGNSA. This CDR3 spans 13 amino acids. With V trimmed by 8 bases and J by 3 bases, 4 bases remained unmatched. CDR3 coding DNA: TGTGCCAGCGTGGGCGGGGGGACAGATACGCAGTATTTT. It codes for CASVGGGTDTQYF.

The V and J genes are TRBV19 and TRBJ1-2; 7 nucleotides agree with TRBD1. Germline-derived CDR1 and CDR2 are LNHDA and SQIVND (reference sequence). The CDR3 covers 17 residues. Losses at the gene ends were 5 bases for V and 0 bases for J; bases not matched to a gene: 12. The CDR3 DNA follows: TGTGCCAGTAGTGACACGCCCGGGACAGTCGCTAACTATGGCTACACCTTC. Translated: CASSDTPGTVANYGYTF.

The chain combines TRBV4-1 with TRBJ2-7, with D possibly being TRBD1 (5 bases). Trimming took off 4 bases at V and 3 bases at J, with 10 bases between the two ends. Germline loops: CDR1 MGHRA, CDR2 YSYEKL. The CDR3 consists of 13 residues. CDR3 nucleotides: TGCGCCAGCAGCCTGACAGTGGTCTACGAGCAGTACTTC. This translates into CASSLTVVYEQYF.

This chain uses TRBV11-3 with TRBJ2-7, with 7 bases fitting TRBD1. Germline CDR1 reads SGHNT; CDR2 reads YENEEA. V lost 5 bases and J lost 0; bases outside the gene matches: 4. This CDR3 contains 14 residues. The CDR3 region is CASSPHRGSYEQYF. The CDR3 nucleotides are TGTGCCAGCAGCCCTCACAGGGGCTCCTACGAGCAGTACTTC.

Comments on this clone: The sample has other DNA sequences that encode this CDR3 too. This chain uses TRBV5-1 with TRBJ2-7, with D possibly TRBD2 on 7 matching bases. The CDR3 sequence is 15 residues long. The ends were cut back, 4 bases at V and 6 bases at J, with 20 bases in the middle. CDR1 is SGHRS and CDR2 is YFSETQ in the germline V gene. CDR3 sequence (DNA): TGCGCCAGCAGCACCAAACAGGGCTCTAGCGGCGAGCAGTACTTC. Translated: CASSTKQGSSGEQYF.

The chain joins TRBV2 to TRBJ2-5; TRBD2 agrees at 11 bases. CDR1 is SNHLY, CDR2 FYNNEI, per germline. The CDR3 length is 16 residues. V was clipped by 6 bases and J by 1 base; unmatched bases: 7. The CDR3 loop is CASSALAGATQETQYF. CDR3 in DNA: TGTGCCAGCAGCGCACTAGCGGGGGCGACCCAAGAGACCCAGTACTTC.

Of note for this clone: Different DNA sequences within this sample yield the same CDR3. V gene TRBV18 combines with J gene TRBJ1-2, with D hard to call. V lost 2 bases, J lost 5 bases, and 9 bases lay in between. CDR1 is KGHSH, CDR2 LQKENI, per germline. The CDR3 length is 13 residues. CDR3 sequence: CASSPNGEYGYTF. Here the CDR3 DNA reads TGTGCCAGCTCACCAAACGGGGAGTATGGCTACACCTTC.